The subject of this entry is one TCR beta chain. Its matching antigen is unknown. Extracted from the samples, RNA was reverse transcribed into cDNA to serve as the sequencing template. Some clones are missing from TCRdb's copy, which holds only in-frame ones; the method was immunoSEQ multiplex PCR. The sample has approximately 150,000 clones; around 87% are singletons. The data stem from a study of CD8+ T cells in alopecia areata. The CDR3 totals 14 residues. V was trimmed by 2 bases and J by 6 bases, leaving 14 bases between them. Looked up from germline, CDR1 is MDHEN and CDR2 is SYDVKM. Regarding treatment: oral pan-JAK inhibitor, 5-10 mg twice daily. Collection of lesional scalp punch biopsies and peripheral blood was performed in alopecia areata patients. Study-level results: Affected lesional scalp, above all in alopecia totalis/universalis, was more clonal than normal scalp. Persistence during tofacitinib was seen for many expanded lesional clones in scalp and blood.

V usage is TRBV28 and J usage is TRBJ2-7; TRBD1 might be the D (6 bases). The clonotype comes from a human donor with alopecia areata. The specimen was CD8+ T cells sorted from blood, collected at week 4, from a patient treated with tofacitinib. The CDR3 DNA reads as TGTGCCAGCAGTTTACAGGGGACCCCCGGCGAGCAGTACTTC. The encoded protein is CASSLQGTPGEQYF.